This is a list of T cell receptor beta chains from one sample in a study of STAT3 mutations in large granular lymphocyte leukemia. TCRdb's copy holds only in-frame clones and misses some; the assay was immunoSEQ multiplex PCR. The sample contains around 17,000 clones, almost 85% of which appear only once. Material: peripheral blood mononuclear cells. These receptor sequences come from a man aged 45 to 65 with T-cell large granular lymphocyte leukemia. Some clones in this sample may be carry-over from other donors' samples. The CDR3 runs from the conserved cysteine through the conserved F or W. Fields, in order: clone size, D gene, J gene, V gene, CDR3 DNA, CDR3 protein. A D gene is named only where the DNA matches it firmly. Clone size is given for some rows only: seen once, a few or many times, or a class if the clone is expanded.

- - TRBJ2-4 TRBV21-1 TGTGCCAGCAGCAGGGGGGGAAGCATTCAGTACTTC CASSRGGSIQYF
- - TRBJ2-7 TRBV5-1 TGCGCCAGCAGCCTCAGCTCCTACGAGCAGTACTTC CASSLSSYEQYF
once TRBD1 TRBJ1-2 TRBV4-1 TGCGCCAGCAGCCAAAGAGACAGGGGGCGAGGAGCTTATGGCTACACCTTC CASSQRDRGRGAYGYTF
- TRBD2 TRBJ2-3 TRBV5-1 TGCGCCAGCAGCTTGGAACTAGCGGGGAGCACAGATACGCAGTATTTT CASSLELAGSTDTQYF
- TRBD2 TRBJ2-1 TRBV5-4 TGTGCCAGCAGCTCGCGGACTAGCGCGACGCTCTACAATGAGCAGTTCTTC CASSSRTSATLYNEQFF
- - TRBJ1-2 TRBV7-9 TGTGCCAGCAGCTTAGATACCATCGGCTACACCTTC CASSLDTIGYTF
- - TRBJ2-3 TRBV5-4 TGTGCCAGCAGCTTGCAAGGCAGGAGCACAGATACGCAGTATTTT CASSLQGRSTDTQYF
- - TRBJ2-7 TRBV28 TGTGCCAGCAGTTCGCCCCCCCAATACGAGCAGTACTTC CASSSPPQYEQYF
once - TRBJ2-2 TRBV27 TGTGCCAGCAGTTTACGCGCGGCAGGGGAGCTGTTTTTT CASSLRAAGELFF
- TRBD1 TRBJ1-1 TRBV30 TGTGCCTGGACTCGAGGGGGCGGTCCTGAAGCTTTCTTT CAWTRGGGPEAFF
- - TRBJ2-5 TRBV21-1 TGTGCCAGCAGCAAAGCGTTAAAACAGGGGCACCAAGAGACCCAGTACTTC CASSKALKQGHQETQYF
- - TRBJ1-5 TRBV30 TGTGCCTGGAGCGGGGGCCTGGGGGGCAATCAGCCCCAGCATTTT CAWSGGLGGNQPQHF
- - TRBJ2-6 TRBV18 TGTGCCAGCTCACCACCTTCAGGAAGGGTATCTGGGGCCAACGTCCTGACTTTC CASSPPSGRVSGANVLTF
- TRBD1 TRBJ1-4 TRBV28 TGTGCCAGCAGTTCCCCGGGACAGGGTCTTGAAAAACTGTTTTTT CASSSPGQGLEKLFF
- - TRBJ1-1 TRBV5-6 TGTGCCAGCAGCTCTTTGACAAGGCCTAACACTGAAGCTTTCTTT CASSSLTRPNTEAFF
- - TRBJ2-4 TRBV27 TGTGCCAGCGATGTAGCGTGGCTGGGGGGAAACATTCAGTACTTC CASDVAWLGGNIQYF
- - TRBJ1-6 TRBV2 TGTGCCAGCGGGCAGTATAACTCCTATAATTCACCCCTCCACTTT CASGQYNSYNSPLHF
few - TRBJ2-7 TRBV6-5 TGTGCCAGCAGTTACGGGCTAGCGACCGCGCAGTACTTC CASSYGLATAQYF
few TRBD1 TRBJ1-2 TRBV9 TGTGCCAGCAGCGTAGCCACTGCATTTCCGGGACAGGGCTATGGCTACACCTTC CASSVATAFPGQGYGYTF
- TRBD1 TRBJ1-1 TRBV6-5 TGTGCCAGCAGCAGACAGGGAGTGAACACTGAAGCTTTCTTT CASSRQGVNTEAFF
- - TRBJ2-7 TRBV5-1 TGCGCCAGCAGCGGGGCAGTGGGGCTTTTCTCCTACGAGCAGTACTTC CASSGAVGLFSYEQYF
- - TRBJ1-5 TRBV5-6 TGTGCCAGCAGCTCATCGAGTTTTCGGGGCAATCAGCCCCAGCATTTT CASSSSSFRGNQPQHF
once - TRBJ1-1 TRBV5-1 TGCGCCAGCAGCGTTGGTACTTCCCAGGAGACTGAAGCTTTCTTT CASSVGTSQETEAFF
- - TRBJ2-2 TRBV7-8 TGTGCCAGCAGCAAACAGGGCCAGAACACCGGGGAGCTGTTTTTT CASSKQGQNTGELFF
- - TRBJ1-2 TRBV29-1 TGCAGCGTTGGGGGCTATGGCGGCTACACCTTC CSVGGYGGYTF
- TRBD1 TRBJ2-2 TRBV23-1 TGCGCCAGCAGAAGGACACAGGGGACGAACACCGGGGAGCTGTTTTTT CASRRTQGTNTGELFF
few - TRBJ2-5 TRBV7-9 TGTGCCAGCACCATGGCCCAAGAGACCCAGTACTTC CASTMAQETQYF
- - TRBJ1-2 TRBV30 TGTGCCTGCCTGGACTCCCTAGGGTATGGCTACACCTTC CACLDSLGYGYTF